This T cell receptor (beta chain) was documented in a study of beta chain features in type 1 diabetes. In the study overall: Fewer than 140,000,000 sorted cells were examined across all samples.

The V gene lost 4 bases and the J gene lost 6 bases, with 19 bases spanning the gap. There are 16 residues in the CDR3. The germline gives CDR1 SGDLS, CDR2 YYNGEE. This clone showed up just a few times. The entirety of the isolated RNA underwent reverse transcription, so expressed TCRB transcripts were sequenced. The read count averaged about 3.6 million across naive, central memory and regulatory T cell samples. Measured with immunoSEQ multiplex PCR; TCRdb has only the in-frame clones, and not every one. Among hundreds of thousands of clones listed, roughly 16% were seen once. Sequenced: naive CD4+ T cells from blood. The gene calls are TRBV9 and TRBJ2-2; a weak D match, TRBD2 (5 bases). The sequence was obtained from a man aged 18 to 29 in good health. The CDR3 region is CASSTREQLLAGELFF. The CDR3 DNA is TGTGCCAGCAGCACTAGGGAACAGCTCCTGGCCGGGGAGCTGTTTTTT. The variable domain in full, completed from reference TRBV9 and TRBJ2-2, reads DSGVTQTPKHLITATGQRVTLRCSPRSGDLSVYWYQQSLDQGLQFLIQYYNGEERAKGNILERFSAQQFPDLHSELNLSSLELGDSALYFCASSTREQLLAGELFFGEGSRLTVL.